Listed below are T cell receptor beta chains from one sample, sequenced in a study of blood T cells in healthy people across ages. TCRdb re-derived calls from the 5' RACE reads in MiXCR, one entry per CDR3 protein. Of 1 million to 1.2 million distinct CDR3 sequences listed, under 40% are singletons. The sample consisted of blood. These receptors were taken from a man aged 18 to 35 in good health. CDR3s include the opening cysteine and the closing phenylalanine or tryptophan. A D gene is named only where the DNA matches it firmly. Part of the rows lack a size; the others show once, few, many or a class for expanded clones.

CDR3nt: TGTGCCAGCAGAGGGAACACCATATATTTT; CDR3aa: CASRGNTIYF; v_gene: TRBV12-3/TRBV12-4; d_gene: .; j_gene: TRBJ1-3; abundance: .
CDR3nt: TGCGCCAGCAGCGTGGCGTCGGGGGGAGTAACCGGGGAGCTGTTTTTT; CDR3aa: CASSVASGGVTGELFF; v_gene: TRBV5-1; d_gene: TRBD2; j_gene: TRBJ2-2; abundance: few
CDR3nt: TGTGCCAGCAGCGTAGAGGAGGGAGAGACCCAGTACTTC; CDR3aa: CASSVEEGETQYF; v_gene: TRBV9; d_gene: .; j_gene: TRBJ2-5; abundance: .
CDR3nt: TGTGCCACCAGCAGGGACAGGCACTACACCTTC; CDR3aa: CATSRDRHYTF; v_gene: TRBV15; d_gene: TRBD1; j_gene: TRBJ1-2; abundance: .
CDR3nt: TGTGCCAGCAGCTCGGACAGTAGCACAGATACGCAGTATTTT; CDR3aa: CASSSDSSTDTQYF; v_gene: TRBV7-4; d_gene: .; j_gene: TRBJ2-3; abundance: many
CDR3nt: TGTGCCGGCAGCACGAAACGGGGTGGAGAGACCCAGTACTTC; CDR3aa: CAGSTKRGGETQYF; v_gene: TRBV13; d_gene: .; j_gene: TRBJ2-5; abundance: .
CDR3nt: TGTGCCAGCAGTTCCCCCGACAGGCCTAGTGGCTACACCTTC; CDR3aa: CASSSPDRPSGYTF; v_gene: TRBV12-3/TRBV12-4; d_gene: .; j_gene: TRBJ1-2; abundance: .
CDR3nt: TGTGCCAGCAAATTATCAACTAGCGGGGCCCAAGAGACCCAGTACTTC; CDR3aa: CASKLSTSGAQETQYF; v_gene: TRBV7-2; d_gene: TRBD2; j_gene: TRBJ2-5; abundance: .
CDR3nt: TGTGCCAGCAGTTTACCAGGGACAGGGCCCTCTGGAAACACCATATATTTT; CDR3aa: CASSLPGTGPSGNTIYF; v_gene: TRBV12-3/TRBV12-4; d_gene: TRBD1; j_gene: TRBJ1-3; abundance: .
CDR3nt: TGTGCCATCAGTGAACCCAGCGGGGGGAACAATGAGCAGTACTTC; CDR3aa: CAISEPSGGNNEQYF; v_gene: TRBV10-3; d_gene: TRBD2; j_gene: TRBJ2-7; abundance: .
CDR3nt: TGCGCCAGCAGCTTAAGTGCGGAGAGCTCCTACGAGCAGTACTTC; CDR3aa: CASSLSAESSYEQYF; v_gene: TRBV5-1; d_gene: .; j_gene: TRBJ2-7; abundance: few
CDR3nt: TGCAGTGCTAGAGGGACAGAGGGTAGTTTCGAGCAGTACTTC; CDR3aa: CSARGTEGSFEQYF; v_gene: TRBV20-1; d_gene: .; j_gene: TRBJ2-7; abundance: .
CDR3nt: TGTGCCAACAGCTTAGCGGGGGGCCTCTTCAATGAGCAGTTCTTC; CDR3aa: CANSLAGGLFNEQFF; v_gene: TRBV7-2; d_gene: TRBD2; j_gene: TRBJ2-1; abundance: .
CDR3nt: TGTGCCAGCAGCCAAACGCGGGAGAACACTGAAGCTTTCTTT; CDR3aa: CASSQTRENTEAFF; v_gene: TRBV6-6; d_gene: .; j_gene: TRBJ1-1; abundance: few
CDR3nt: TGTACCAGCTCACCAGCCCGCTTAAGCACAGATACGCAGTATTTT; CDR3aa: CTSSPARLSTDTQYF; v_gene: TRBV18; d_gene: .; j_gene: TRBJ2-3; abundance: .
CDR3nt: TGCAGTGCTAGAGACCGGGTTACTAGATTGGGAGAGACCCAGTACTTC; CDR3aa: CSARDRVTRLGETQYF; v_gene: TRBV20-1; d_gene: .; j_gene: TRBJ2-5; abundance: .
CDR3nt: TGTGCCAGCAGTTACCCTTGGGGGCTCACGGATCGGACAGATACGCAGTATTTT; CDR3aa: CASSYPWGLTDRTDTQYF; v_gene: TRBV6-6; d_gene: .; j_gene: TRBJ2-3; abundance: .
CDR3nt: TGTGCCAGCAGAGAAGCCCGGGGACATGAGCAGTTCTTC; CDR3aa: CASREARGHEQFF; v_gene: TRBV11-2; d_gene: .; j_gene: TRBJ2-1; abundance: .
CDR3nt: TGCAGTGCTAGAGTGGGTGGCGGCATCGGGGAGCAGTTCTTC; CDR3aa: CSARVGGGIGEQFF; v_gene: TRBV20-1; d_gene: .; j_gene: TRBJ2-1; abundance: few
CDR3nt: TGTGTCAGCAGCCAAGACAGGGTTATTAACTATGGCTACACCTTC; CDR3aa: CVSSQDRVINYGYTF; v_gene: TRBV7-2; d_gene: TRBD1; j_gene: TRBJ1-2; abundance: .
CDR3nt: TGTGCCAGCAGAGTACAGGGGGATCAGCCCCAGCATTTT; CDR3aa: CASRVQGDQPQHF; v_gene: TRBV6-6; d_gene: TRBD1; j_gene: TRBJ1-5; abundance: few
CDR3nt: TGCGCCAGCAGCCAAGAGCCGAACCTTCTAGCCAAAAACATTCAGTACTTC; CDR3aa: CASSQEPNLLAKNIQYF; v_gene: TRBV4-3; d_gene: .; j_gene: TRBJ2-4; abundance: .
CDR3nt: TGTGCCAGCAGCCCGACAGGAATGGGGAGGTACGAGCAGTACTTC; CDR3aa: CASSPTGMGRYEQYF; v_gene: TRBV11-1; d_gene: .; j_gene: TRBJ2-7; abundance: few
CDR3nt: TGCGCCAGCAGCCGCAACAGGGGAATAATGAACACTGAAGCTTTCTTT; CDR3aa: CASSRNRGIMNTEAFF; v_gene: TRBV4-3; d_gene: TRBD1; j_gene: TRBJ1-1; abundance: few
CDR3nt: TGTGCCAGCAGCTTCCTTTTGGGCGGTGGCTACACCTTC; CDR3aa: CASSFLLGGGYTF; v_gene: TRBV7-9; d_gene: .; j_gene: TRBJ1-2; abundance: .
CDR3nt: TGTGCCAGCAGTTGCTCCCCGGGATGGGAGGGAACTGAAGCTTTCTTT; CDR3aa: CASSCSPGWEGTEAFF; v_gene: TRBV6-6; d_gene: .; j_gene: TRBJ1-1; abundance: .
CDR3nt: TGTGCCACGGGACTTGGCGGCAATCAGCCCCAGCATTTT; CDR3aa: CATGLGGNQPQHF; v_gene: TRBV24-1; d_gene: .; j_gene: TRBJ1-5; abundance: few
CDR3nt: TGTGCCAGCAGCCAAGGAAGCCTGAGCAATCAGCCCCAGCATTTT; CDR3aa: CASSQGSLSNQPQHF; v_gene: TRBV3-1; d_gene: .; j_gene: TRBJ1-5; abundance: .
CDR3nt: TGCAGCGTTGGTGTCGGGACAGGGGTTGGCTACACCTTC; CDR3aa: CSVGVGTGVGYTF; v_gene: TRBV29-1; d_gene: TRBD1; j_gene: TRBJ1-2; abundance: .
CDR3nt: TGCGCCAGCAGCCAGGAAGACGGTGAAAAACTGTTTTTT; CDR3aa: CASSQEDGEKLFF; v_gene: TRBV5-1; d_gene: .; j_gene: TRBJ1-4; abundance: .
CDR3nt: TGTGCCAGCAGCTTCGCAACTAGCGGGCTAAGCTACGAGCAGTACTTC; CDR3aa: CASSFATSGLSYEQYF; v_gene: TRBV28; d_gene: TRBD2; j_gene: TRBJ2-7; abundance: .
CDR3nt: TGTGCTAGTGGGACAGGGGATGGAGATACGCAGTATTTT; CDR3aa: CASGTGDGDTQYF; v_gene: TRBV12-5; d_gene: TRBD1; j_gene: TRBJ2-3; abundance: .
CDR3nt: TGCGCCAGCAGTGGAGGGAACACCGCGGAGCTGTTTTTT; CDR3aa: CASSGGNTAELFF; v_gene: TRBV5-1; d_gene: .; j_gene: TRBJ2-2; abundance: .
CDR3nt: TGTGCCAGCAGCCCCAGGGGACTCCAGAACTATGGCTACACCTTC; CDR3aa: CASSPRGLQNYGYTF; v_gene: TRBV7-2; d_gene: .; j_gene: TRBJ1-2; abundance: few
CDR3nt: TGTGCCAGCAGCCAAGAGGCGACCGGGACATTGAACACTGAAGCTTTCTTT; CDR3aa: CASSQEATGTLNTEAFF; v_gene: TRBV14; d_gene: .; j_gene: TRBJ1-1; abundance: many
CDR3nt: TGCAGCGCCCGCTCACGGACAGGTCGGACCGGGGAGCTGTTTTTT; CDR3aa: CSARSRTGRTGELFF; v_gene: TRBV29-1; d_gene: TRBD1; j_gene: TRBJ2-2; abundance: .
CDR3nt: TGTGCCAGCAGTGGTCGAGAAGCTTTCTTT; CDR3aa: CASSGREAFF; v_gene: TRBV2; d_gene: .; j_gene: TRBJ1-1; abundance: few